What follows are 8 T cell receptor beta chains derived from one specimen sequenced in a study of CXCR3-negative and CXCR3-positive naive CD8 T cells. cDNA libraries for TRB were generated by 5' RACE incorporating UMI labels. TCRdb reprocessed the 5' RACE reads and keeps a single row for each CDR3 protein, giving no DNA. The sample table includes approximately 66,000 distinct CDR3 sequences. The sample consisted of naive CXCR3- CD8+ T cells from blood. Described subset: CD45RO-CCR7+CD27+CD95- naive CD8+ T cells lacking CXCR3 (TNR3-). These receptors all come from a human donor in good health. Some clones in this sample may be carry-over from other donors' samples.

The genes are TRBV27 and TRBJ1-1. The CDR3 sequence is 13 residues long. Germline CDR1 is MNHEY and CDR2 is SMNVEV (reference sequence). Here the CDR3 reads CASSPRPSTEAFF.

The gene calls are TRBV5-5 and TRBJ1-1; the D call from TCRdb, TRBD1, cannot be confirmed without DNA. The CDR3 runs to 15 residues. In germline, CDR1 is SGHKS, CDR2 YYEKEE (reference sequence). The CDR3: CASSLDYGGGTEAFF.

The chain carries TRBV6-5 and TRBJ1-1. Germline-derived CDR1 and CDR2 are MNHEY and SVGAGI. The CDR3 has 11 residues. CDR3 in amino acids: CASPEDTEAFF.

J is TRBJ2-7 and V is TRBV7-6; without DNA, the TCRdb call of TRBD1 cannot be checked. The germline CDR1 and CDR2 sequences are SGHVS and FNYEAQ. The CDR3 spans 15 residues. CDR3 loop: CASSPDRGRIYEQYF.

This chain links TRBV29-1 with TRBJ1-1; TCRdb indicates TRBD1, and absent DNA this call remains unverified. The CDR3 covers 13 residues. Germline V CDR1 and CDR2: SQVTM, ANQGSEA. The CDR3 loop is CSAQQGSYTEAFF.

The genes are TRBV7-3 and TRBJ2-1; there is no DNA to check the TCRdb D call of TRBD1. The CDR3 is 17 amino acids. The germline V gene encodes CDR1 SGHTA and CDR2 FQGTGA. The CDR3 reads CASSLLPRPSSYNEQFF. The entire variable domain, with the rest obtained from reference TRBV7-3 and TRBJ2-1, is as follows: GAGVSQTPSNKVTEKGKYVELRCDPISGHTALYWYRQSLGQGPEFLIYFQGTGAADDSGLPNDRFFAVRPEGSVSTLKIQRTERGDSAVYLCASSLLPRPSSYNEQFFGPGTRLTVL.

V and J are TRBV6-2 or TRBV6-3 and TRBJ2-7; TCRdb gives TRBD1 as the D gene, but with no DNA this cannot be confirmed. This CDR3 contains 14 residues. Germline V lookup: CDR1 MNHEY, CDR2 SVGEGT. The CDR3 here is CASSYLVGAYEQYF.

J is TRBJ2-3 and V is TRBV27; the D call from TCRdb, TRBD2, cannot be confirmed without DNA. The CDR3 contains 16 residues. Germline CDR1 and CDR2: MNHEY and SMNVEV (reference sequence). The CDR3 reads CASSLSTSGGTDTQYF.